This TCR beta chain derives from a study of human T cells and chemical hapten exposure. Study-wide background: The study patch tested 0.01% DPC on the upper back and read results at 6 days.

Germline-derived CDR1 and CDR2 are SQVTM and ANQGSEA. The CDR3 has 12 residues. On this clonotype itself: The antigen is not known. Germline is not matched at one junction end, which may reflect a read error.

As to time point: pre-sensitization, week 0. Stated treatment: therapeutic diphenylcyclopropenone sensitization with weekly scalp DPC. Blood sampling occurred before each patch-test application. Individual cDNA molecules in this library carried unique molecular identifiers. TCRdb reprocessed the RACE reads with MiXCR, giving one entry per CDR3 protein. The table records approximately 400,000 distinct CDR3 sequences, 5% to 6.5% of them present only once. Notes on the study in general: The study found expanded TCRs formed significantly more large CDR3 similarity clusters than controls.

This clonotype originated in a woman aged 50 to 60 with alopecia areata. Some clones in this sample may be carry-over from other donors' samples. V and J are TRBV29-1 and TRBJ2-7; 7 bases fit TRBD1. Source: whole blood, taken in connection with sensitization to the hapten diphenylcyclopropenone (DPC). The CDR3 bases are TGCAGCGTCCGGGACAGCTCCTATGAGCAGTACTTC. Residues: CSVRDSSYEQYF.